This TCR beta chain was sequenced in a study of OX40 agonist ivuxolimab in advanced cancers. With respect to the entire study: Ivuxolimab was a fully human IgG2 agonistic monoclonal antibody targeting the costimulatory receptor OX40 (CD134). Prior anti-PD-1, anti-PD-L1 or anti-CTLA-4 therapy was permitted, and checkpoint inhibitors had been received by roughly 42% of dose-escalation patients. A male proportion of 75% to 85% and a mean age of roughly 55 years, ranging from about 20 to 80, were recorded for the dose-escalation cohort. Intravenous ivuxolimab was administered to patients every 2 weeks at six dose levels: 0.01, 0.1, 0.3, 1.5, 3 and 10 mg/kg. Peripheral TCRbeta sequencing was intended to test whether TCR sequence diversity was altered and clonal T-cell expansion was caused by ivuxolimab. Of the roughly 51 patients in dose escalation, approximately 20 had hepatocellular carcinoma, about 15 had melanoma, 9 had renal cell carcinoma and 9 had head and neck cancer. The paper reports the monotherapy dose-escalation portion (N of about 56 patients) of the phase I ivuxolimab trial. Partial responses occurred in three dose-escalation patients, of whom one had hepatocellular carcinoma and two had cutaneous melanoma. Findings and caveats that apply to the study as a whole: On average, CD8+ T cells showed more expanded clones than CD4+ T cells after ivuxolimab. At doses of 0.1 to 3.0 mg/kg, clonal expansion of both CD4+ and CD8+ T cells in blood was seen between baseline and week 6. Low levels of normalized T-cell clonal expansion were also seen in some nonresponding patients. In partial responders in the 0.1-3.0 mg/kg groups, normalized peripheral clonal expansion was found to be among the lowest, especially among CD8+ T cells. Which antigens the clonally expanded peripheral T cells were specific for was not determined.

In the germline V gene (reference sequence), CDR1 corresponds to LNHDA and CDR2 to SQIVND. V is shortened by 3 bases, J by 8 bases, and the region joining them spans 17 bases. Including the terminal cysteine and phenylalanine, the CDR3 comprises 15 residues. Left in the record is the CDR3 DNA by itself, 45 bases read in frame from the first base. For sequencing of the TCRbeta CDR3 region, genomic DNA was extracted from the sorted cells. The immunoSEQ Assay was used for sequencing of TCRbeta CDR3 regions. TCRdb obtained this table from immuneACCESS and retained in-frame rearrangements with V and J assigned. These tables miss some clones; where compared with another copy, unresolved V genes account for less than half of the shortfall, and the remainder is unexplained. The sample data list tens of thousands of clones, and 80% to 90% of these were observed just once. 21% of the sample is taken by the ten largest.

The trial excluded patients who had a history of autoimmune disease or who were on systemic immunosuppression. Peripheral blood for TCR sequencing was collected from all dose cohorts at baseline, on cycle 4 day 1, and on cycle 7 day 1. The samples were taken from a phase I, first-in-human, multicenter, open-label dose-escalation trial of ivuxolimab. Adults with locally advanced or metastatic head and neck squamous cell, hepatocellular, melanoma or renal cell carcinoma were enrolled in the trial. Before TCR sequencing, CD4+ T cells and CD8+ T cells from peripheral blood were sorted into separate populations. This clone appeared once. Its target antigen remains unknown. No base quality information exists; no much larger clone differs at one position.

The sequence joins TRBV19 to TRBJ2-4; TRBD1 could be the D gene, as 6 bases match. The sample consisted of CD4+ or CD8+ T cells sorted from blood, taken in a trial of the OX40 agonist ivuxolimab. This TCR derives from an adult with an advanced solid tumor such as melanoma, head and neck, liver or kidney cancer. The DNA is TGTGCCAGTAGTATCGTACAGGGAGTAGGGGACATTCAGTACTTC. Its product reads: CASSIVQGVGDIQYF.